These T cell receptor beta chains were read from a single sample in a study of cytomegalovirus exposure and HLA in healthy donors. TCRdb keeps only in-frame clones here, not all; method: immunoSEQ multiplex PCR. The sample carries approximately 51,000 clones, roughly 76% recorded once. The sequenced sample was PBMCs. The receptor set was obtained from a man aged 30-40 years in good health and CMV-seronegative. Both conserved end residues are part of each CDR3. D genes are given only for firm matches. Part of the rows lack a size; the others show once, few, many or a class for expanded clones.

CDR3: CASTGDRASTDTQYF; DNA: TGTGCCAGCACCGGTGACAGGGCCAGCACAGATACGCAGTATTTT; V: TRBV2; D: TRBD1; J: TRBJ2-3; size: NA
CDR3: CATGSLSGELFF; DNA: TGTGCCACAGGGTCTCTATCGGGGGAGCTGTTTTTT; V: TRBV6-5; D: NA; J: TRBJ2-2; size: once
CDR3: CATSRESAGVADTQYF; DNA: TGTGCCACCAGCAGAGAGTCAGCGGGAGTAGCGGATACGCAGTATTTT; V: TRBV15; D: TRBD2; J: TRBJ2-3; size: NA
CDR3: CASSFRTGLYYGYTF; DNA: TGTGCCAGCAGCTTCAGGACAGGCCTCTACTATGGCTACACCTTC; V: TRBV5-4; D: TRBD1; J: TRBJ1-2; size: few
CDR3: CASSERVGWTEAFF; DNA: TGTGCCAGCAGTGAGAGGGTTGGTTGGACTGAAGCTTTCTTT; V: TRBV6-1; D: NA; J: TRBJ1-1; size: few
CDR3: CASSIDLLAGEQFF; DNA: TGTGCCAGTAGTATAGATCTCTTAGCCGGGGAGCAGTTCTTC; V: TRBV19; D: NA; J: TRBJ2-1; size: NA
CDR3: CASSTSGATEAFF; DNA: TGTGCCAGTAGTACCTCAGGGGCCACTGAAGCTTTCTTT; V: TRBV19; D: NA; J: TRBJ1-1; size: NA
CDR3: CASSIGASSGSPTDTQYF; DNA: TGTGCCAGTAGTATTGGGGCGTCTAGCGGGAGCCCCACAGATACGCAGTATTTT; V: TRBV19; D: TRBD2; J: TRBJ2-3; size: NA
CDR3: CASSLGGQSSYEQYF; DNA: TGTGCCAGCAGCTTGGGGGGACAGAGCTCCTACGAGCAGTACTTC; V: TRBV5-4; D: TRBD1; J: TRBJ2-7; size: NA
CDR3: CATSGGSILWQQYF; DNA: TGTGCCACCAGTGGCGGCTCAATTCTGTGGCAGCAGTACTTC; V: TRBV15; D: NA; J: TRBJ2-7; size: few
CDR3: CASPGFSTDTQYF; DNA: TGTGCCAGCCCGGGATTTAGCACAGATACGCAGTATTTT; V: TRBV2; D: NA; J: TRBJ2-3; size: NA
CDR3: CASSPWGQVVFLNTGELFF; DNA: TGTGCCAGCAGCCCATGGGGACAGGTAGTTTTCCTGAACACCGGGGAGCTGTTTTTT; V: TRBV7-9; D: TRBD1; J: TRBJ2-2; size: NA
CDR3: CASSERGQKRRSSYEQYF; DNA: TGTGCCAGCAGTGAAAGGGGACAGAAGAGACGTAGCTCCTACGAGCAGTACTTC; V: TRBV6-1; D: TRBD1; J: TRBJ2-7; size: NA
CDR3: CASRSGLAPYEQYF; DNA: TGTGCCAGCAGGTCCGGACTAGCGCCCTACGAGCAGTACTTC; V: TRBV5-6; D: TRBD2; J: TRBJ2-7; size: NA
CDR3: CASSQTGGNYEQYF; DNA: TGTGCCAGCAGTCAGACAGGGGGAAACTACGAGCAGTACTTC; V: TRBV6-5; D: TRBD1; J: TRBJ2-7; size: NA
CDR3: CASKKNGGYTEAFF; DNA: TGTGCCAGCAAAAAAAATGGGGGGTACACTGAAGCTTTCTTT; V: TRBV6-5; D: NA; J: TRBJ1-1; size: NA
CDR3: CASSESGTLGGEQFF; DNA: TGCGCCAGCAGTGAGTCGGGGACTTTGGGGGGTGAGCAGTTCTTC; V: TRBV10-1; D: NA; J: TRBJ2-1; size: NA
CDR3: CASSMDRAHEQYF; DNA: TGTGCCAGCAGCATGGACAGGGCCCACGAGCAGTACTTC; V: TRBV5-4; D: TRBD1; J: TRBJ2-7; size: NA